The present T cell receptor (beta chain) was sequenced within a study of blood T cell repertoires in COVID-19 (TCRdb year 2020). For the study in its entirety: Collaborator samples came from the United States, Italy and Spain and covered acute and convalescent phases of COVID-19. The material from the prospective study consisted of cDNA or gDNA derived from T cells, B-cell-depleted T cells, or PBMCs. The dataset comprised deeply sampled blood TCRbeta repertoires from subjects exposed to, actively infected with, or recovered from COVID-19. The repertoires were released in a freely available public database meant as a resource for research on the immune response to SARS-CoV-2. The samples were drawn from the first 160 participants of the ongoing ImmuneRACE study and from 1,254 subjects provided by 6 global collaborators. Sample metadata almost always included a de-identified subject ID, COVID-19 status, age in years and sex. HLA class I and class II types, where available, came from metadata supplied by the sample provider rather than from assay-based typing.

Worth noting for this clone: The antigen this receptor binds is unknown. No clone much larger than this one lies a single base away; base qualities are absent.

The full study reports these points: The amount of clinical and demographic metadata varied by source and participant and was provided uncurated.

Collaborating institutions collected whole blood in K2EDTA tubes following their own protocols. For TCRbeta analysis, collaborators shipped samples as frozen whole blood, isolated PBMCs, or DNA extracted from either of those sample types. TCRbeta CDR3 regions were amplified from genomic DNA using the immunoSEQ Assay, a bias-controlled multiplex PCR. The original pipeline was this. The number of nucleated cells in each sample was estimated from the amplification of reference gene primers within the assay. To quantify the absolute abundance of each unique TCRbeta CDR3 rearrangement, sequence reads were collapsed and filtered. For each sample, productive Simpson clonality was calculated as the square root of Simpson's diversity index over productive rearrangements. What TCRdb holds here is the immuneACCESS table cut down to in-frame rearrangements. Part of the clones is not present; checked against another copy, under half of the missing clones reflect an unresolved V gene, and the others are unexplained. V, J and clone size reflect that table, while D and trimming were determined from the DNA. In this sample the table shows 100,000 or so clones, approximately 80% of which occur a single time. Clones ranked in the top ten supply approximately 15% of the sample.

The source is a woman of 80 years or more with acute or convalescent COVID-19. The sample comprised peripheral blood.

This receptor carries the CDR3 CAISDPGQGRGYTF. The sequence in DNA is TGTGCCATCAGTGATCCGGGACAGGGAAGGGGCTACACCTTC. The V and J segments used are TRBV10-3 and TRBJ1-2, with 9 bases aligning to TRBD1. Taken from the germline V gene, the CDR1 and CDR2 loops are ENHRY and SYGVKD. CDR3 length: 14 amino acids, cysteine to phenylalanine. Only CDR3 DNA remains: 42 bases, in frame from the first base. At the junction V is shortened by 3 bases and J by 8 bases; bases outside the gene matches: 7.